This is a list of T cell receptor beta chains from one sample in a study of blood T cell repertoires in COVID-19. Repertoires were generated with immunoSEQ multiplex PCR, while TCRdb's copy carries only in-frame clones and drops some. The sample shows about 130,000 clones, roughly 84% of them seen only once. Sequencing was done on a sample of peripheral blood. The origin of the receptors is a woman of 80 years or more with acute or convalescent COVID-19. Both conserved end residues are trimmed from each CDR3.

v_call	j_call	cdr3_aa
TRBV5-6	TRBJ1-5	ASSLSGQGYNQPQH
TRBV6-5	TRBJ2-3	ASRSYRGTDTQY
TRBV5-1	TRBJ2-5	ASSLGVLAQYQETQY
TRBV7-6	TRBJ2-3	ASSSLGLAGALDTQY
TRBV5-1	TRBJ2-7	ASSSMATSGRTYEQY
TRBV18	TRBJ2-5	ASSRSGEETQY
TRBV6-5	TRBJ1-3	ASSRGPGTGNTIY
TRBV12-3/TRBV12-4	TRBJ2-2	ASSPQGRGELF
TRBV10-3	TRBJ2-3	AMASGTPGDTQY
TRBV12-5	TRBJ2-1	ASGGQGRWQF
TRBV4-1	TRBJ1-1	ASSQDEGAYTEAF
TRBV29-1	TRBJ2-2	SVKGAGVIGELF
TRBV5-4	TRBJ2-4	ASSLLDRGTQNIQY
TRBV7-9	TRBJ2-7	ASSLGLAISYEQY
TRBV6-5	TRBJ2-1	ASRSDRDNEQF
TRBV29-1	TRBJ1-5	SVESGQGNQPQH
TRBV2	TRBJ1-2	ASSEAAVGARYGYT
TRBV6-5	TRBJ1-2	ASRRGTGDGYT
TRBV6-5	TRBJ1-1	ASSPGTVNTEAF
TRBV5-1	TRBJ2-5	ASSLGGALGETQY
TRBV4-2	TRBJ2-3	ASSQESRSGSTDTQY
TRBV3-1/TRBV3-2	TRBJ2-5	ASSPRDRASGPTRETQY
TRBV5-4	TRBJ2-1	ASSLRDFSYNEQF
TRBV7-6	TRBJ2-2	ASSLGTGDTGELF
TRBV2	TRBJ2-2	ASSVGTGGVTGELF
TRBV2	TRBJ1-2	ASNPGEYGYT
TRBV18	TRBJ2-3	ASSRQGLAITDTQY
TRBV3-1/TRBV3-2	TRBJ1-2	ASSQDLSRKPYGYT
TRBV28	TRBJ2-2	ASSLLGGAGELF
TRBV11-3	TRBJ2-1	ASGMGESSYNEQF
TRBV6-5	TRBJ1-6	ASTQTGSYNSPLH
TRBV3-1/TRBV3-2	TRBJ1-3	ASSQRTGATGNTIY
TRBV4-1	TRBJ1-5	ASSQETTAYSNQPQH
TRBV19	TRBJ2-5	ASSNSGGAGGETQY
TRBV28	TRBJ2-7	ASFSWGGSRYEQY
TRBV4-1	TRBJ1-3	ASSQPQGQGGISGNTIY
TRBV11-2	TRBJ2-6	ASSSLRGGGTSGANVLT
TRBV29-1	TRBJ2-1	SVERDRGYNEQF
TRBV3-1/TRBV3-2	TRBJ2-5	ASSQVVMSGRETQY
TRBV6-1	TRBJ1-2	ASSDRNYGYT
TRBV18	TRBJ1-1	ASSPQEGSEAF